This TCR beta chain emerged from a study of T cells in Graves' hyperthyroidism and ophthalmopathy. CDR3 length equals 17 residues. Germline V gene sequence: CDR1 SGDLS, CDR2 YYNGEE. Between the trimmed V and J ends, which lost 2 bases and 0 bases, there was a span of 14 bases. RNA transcripts yielded amplified TCR beta CDR3 regions. HTBI primers were used for first-round RT-PCR of the TCR CDR3. TCRdb fed the multiplex PCR reads into MiXCR, producing one record per CDR3 protein. The data show roughly 740,000 distinct CDR3 sequences, roughly 15% seen once. Calling Graves' hyperthyroidism stable meant ophthalmopathy did not progress within 18 months. Patients aged 18 to 65 had newly diagnosed hyperthyroidism that had lasted under 2 months. For the diagnoses, clinical symptoms, serum thyroxine and TRAb, thyroid ultrasound and orbital computed tomography were used.

This chain connects TRBV9 to TRBJ2-2; a weak D match, TRBD1 (6 bases). Input material: blood. The clonotype was recovered from a man younger than 35 with Graves' hyperthyroidism. In DNA form, the CDR3 reads TGTGCCAGCAGCGTTCCCCTGGGACACGCGAACACCGGGGAGCTGTTTTTT. Translating it yields CASSVPLGHANTGELFF.